These 13 T cell receptor beta chains were all obtained from the same sample, sequenced in a study of shared clonotypes between healthy human individuals. The protocol was immunoSEQ multiplex PCR, while the TCRdb copy is restricted to in-frame clones and leaves out a portion. The sample records about 1.5 million clones, around 95% being singletons. Sequencing was performed on naive CD4+ T cells sorted from blood. Indicated subset: CD45RA+ positively selected. The receptors were gathered from a man in his thirties or forties in good health.

V is TRBV4-1 and J is TRBJ2-3; D may correspond to TRBD1 or TRBD2 (6 bases each). V was pared by 4 bases and J by 0 bases, with 17 bases between. Germline CDR1 is MGHRA and CDR2 is YSYEKL. This CDR3 contains 17 residues. CDR3 region: CASSPRGGGYSTDTQYF. The CDR3 DNA sequence: TGCGCCAGCAGCCCCCGAGGAGGGGGATATAGCACAGATACGCAGTATTTT.

The gene calls are TRBV5-1 and TRBJ1-3; no firm D call. The CDR3 runs 14 residues. Germline V lookup: CDR1 SGHRS, CDR2 YFSETQ. V dropped 5 bases and J dropped 0 bases, with 9 bases sitting between them. CDR3 sequence reads: CASRAADSGNTIYF. The CDR3 nucleotides read TGCGCCAGCAGAGCGGCTGACTCTGGAAACACCATATATTTT.

A single count supports this clone. The chain links TRBV10-3 to TRBJ1-5, with 11 bases that match TRBD1. CDR1 is ENHRY, CDR2 SYGVKD, per germline. The CDR3 consists of 17 residues. J gave up 6 bases and V 2 bases, and 9 bases lay outside the gene matches. Here the CDR3 DNA reads TGTGCCATCAGTGAGGGACAGGGGGCGGACTCGACTCAGCCCCAGCATTTT. This sequence encodes CAISEGQGADSTQPQHF.

The rearrangement joins TRBV28 to TRBJ2-5, with D perhaps assigned TRBD1 or TRBD2 (5 bases each). Germline V gene sequence: CDR1 MDHEN, CDR2 SYDVKM. V lost 6 bases and J lost 1, with 15 bases in between. CDR3 length: 15 residues. This CDR3 reads CASSPSGPSQETQYF. The DNA of the CDR3 is TGTGCCAGCAGCCCGTCGGGACCCTCCCAAGAGACCCAGTACTTC.

The J gene is TRBJ2-7, the V gene TRBV5-1; D may be TRBD1 or TRBD2 (5 bases each). CDR1 SGHRS and CDR2 YFSETQ come from the germline V gene. V dropped 8 bases and J dropped 4 bases, with 10 bases sitting between them. The CDR3 length is 11 residues. The CDR3 sequence is CASRGAYEQYF. For the CDR3, the DNA is TGCGCCAGTCGGGGCGCTTACGAGCAGTACTTC.

The CDR3 region has the DNA TGTGCCAGCACCCGGGACAGGACAACCTACGAGCAGTACTTC. Amino acid sequence: CASTRDRTTYEQYF. The chain links TRBV2 to TRBJ2-7; 8 nucleotides agree with TRBD1. With V trimmed by 7 bases and J by 2 bases, 7 bases remained unmatched. This CDR3 has 14 residues. CDR1 and CDR2 from the germline V gene are SNHLY and FYNNEI.

The chain employs TRBV4-2 and TRBJ1-5, with TRBD1 matching 7 bases. The V and J ends lost 4 bases and 3 bases, in that order; junction bases with no gene match: 6. Germline V CDR1 and CDR2: LGHNA, YNFKEQ. The CDR3 is 15 residues long. The CDR3 DNA is TGTGCCAGCAGCCCAGGGGGGGCTAACAATCAGCCCCAGCATTTT. Protein product: CASSPGGANNQPQHF.

This clone has more than one count but fewer than ten. The sample carries other DNA sequences with the same CDR3. V usage is TRBV6-5 and J usage is TRBJ2-1, with D unresolved. Germline CDR1 is MNHEY and CDR2 is SVGAGI. Trimming pared 6 bases from V and 5 bases from J, leaving 5 bases between. CDR3 length: 11 residues. CDR3 residues: CASRLNNEQFF. CDR3 coding DNA: TGTGCCAGCAGGCTAAACAATGAGCAGTTCTTC.

This chain connects TRBV2 to TRBJ2-3, with D perhaps matching TRBD1 or TRBD2 (5 bases each). V was cut by 5 bases and J by 8 bases, with 20 bases left in between. Germline assignment: CDR1 SNHLY and CDR2 FYNNEI. This CDR3 comprises 15 residues. CDR3 DNA: TGTGCCAGCAGTAGGACCGGGACCCTTTCGGGTACGCAGTATTTT. Protein sequence: CASSRTGTLSGTQYF.

About this clone itself: The identical CDR3 is also encoded by other nucleotide sequences in the sample. The chain uses TRBV28 and TRBJ1-5; D unresolved. This CDR3 is built from 10 residues. Germline V gene lookup returns CDR1 MDHEN and CDR2 SYDVKM. V lost 5 bases, J lost 6 bases, and 2 bases lay in between. This chain's CDR3 is CASSGQPQHF. The CDR3 DNA reads TGTGCCAGCAGTGGTCAGCCCCAGCATTTT.

This clone came up once. The chain combines TRBV13 with TRBJ2-3; either TRBD1 or TRBD2 may supply D (5 bases each). CDR1 is PRHDT and CDR2 is FYEKMQ in the germline V gene (reference sequence). Deletions cut 4 bases from V and 0 bases from J, with 11 bases between. The CDR3 is 15 amino acids. The CDR3 here is CASSWGGSSTDTQYF. DNA of the CDR3: TGTGCCAGCAGCTGGGGCGGGTCTAGCACAGATACGCAGTATTTT. The full variable domain, in which reference TRBV13 and TRBJ2-3 provide the parts outside the CDR3, is AAGVIQSPRHLIKEKRETATLKCYPIPRHDTVYWYQQGPGQDPQFLISFYEKMQSDKGSIPDRFSAQQFSDYHSELNMSSLELGDSALYFCASSWGGSSTDTQYFGPGTRLTVL.

The chain couples TRBV5-6 to TRBJ1-1; perhaps TRBD1 as D (5 bases). V was trimmed by 2 bases and J by 3 bases, leaving 14 bases between them. The CDR3 extends over 15 amino acids. The V gene's germline CDR1 is SGHDT and CDR2 YYEEEE. The CDR3 protein is CASSLRTGGDTEAFF. The CDR3 DNA sequence: TGTGCCAGCAGCTTACGTACAGGAGGGGACACTGAAGCTTTCTTT.

The chain employs TRBV5-8 and TRBJ1-5; the D is unclear. This CDR3 contains 15 residues. Germline V lookup: CDR1 SGHTS, CDR2 YDEGEE. V lost 0 bases and J 3 bases, leaving 10 bases between the germline ends. The CDR3 region has the DNA TGTGCCAGCAGCTTGGGCTCCTGGACCAATCAGCCCCAGCATTTT. Encoded protein: CASSLGSWTNQPQHF. Complete variable domain (other parts from reference TRBV5-8 and TRBJ1-5): EAGVTQSPTHLIKTRGQQATLRCSPISGHTSVYWYQQALGLGLQFLLWYDEGEERNRGNFPPRFSGRQFPNYSSELNVNALELEDSALYLCASSLGSWTNQPQHFGDGTRLSIL.